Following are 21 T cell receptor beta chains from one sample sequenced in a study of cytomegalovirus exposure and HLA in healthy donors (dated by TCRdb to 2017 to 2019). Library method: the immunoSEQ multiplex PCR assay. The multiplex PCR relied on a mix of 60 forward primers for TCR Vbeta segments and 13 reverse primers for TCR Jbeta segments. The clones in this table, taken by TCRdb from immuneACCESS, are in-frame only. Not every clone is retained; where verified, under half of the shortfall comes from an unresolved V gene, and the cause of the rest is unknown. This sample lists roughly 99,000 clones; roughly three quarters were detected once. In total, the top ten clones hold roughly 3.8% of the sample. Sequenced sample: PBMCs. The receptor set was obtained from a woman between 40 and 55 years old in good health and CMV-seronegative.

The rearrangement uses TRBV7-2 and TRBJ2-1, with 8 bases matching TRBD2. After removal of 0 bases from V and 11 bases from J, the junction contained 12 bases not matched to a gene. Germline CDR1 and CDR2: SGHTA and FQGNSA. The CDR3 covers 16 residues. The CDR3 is CASSLATLAGGHKQFF. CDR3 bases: TGTGCCAGCAGCTTAGCGACCTTGGCGGGGGGTCATAAGCAGTTCTTC. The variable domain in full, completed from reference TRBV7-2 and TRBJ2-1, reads GAGVSQSPSNKVTEKGKDVELRCDPISGHTALYWYRQSLGQGLEFLIYFQGNSAPDKSGLPSDRFSAERTGGSVSTLTIQRTQQEDSAVYLCASSLATLAGGHKQFFGPGTRLTVL.

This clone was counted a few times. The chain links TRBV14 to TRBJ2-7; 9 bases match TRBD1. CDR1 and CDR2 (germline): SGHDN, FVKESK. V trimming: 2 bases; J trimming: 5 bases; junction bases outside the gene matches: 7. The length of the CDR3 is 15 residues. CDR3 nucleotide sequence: TGTGCCAGCAGCCAACATACAGGGGGCACGGACGAGCAGTACTTC. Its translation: CASSQHTGGTDEQYF.

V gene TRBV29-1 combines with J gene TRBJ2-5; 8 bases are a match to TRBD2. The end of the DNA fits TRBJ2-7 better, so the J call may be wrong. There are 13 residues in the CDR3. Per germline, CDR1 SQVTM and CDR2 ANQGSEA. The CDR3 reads CSVTGLGFYEQYF. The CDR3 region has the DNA TGCAGCGTAACGGGACTAGGCTTCTACGAGCAGTACTTC.

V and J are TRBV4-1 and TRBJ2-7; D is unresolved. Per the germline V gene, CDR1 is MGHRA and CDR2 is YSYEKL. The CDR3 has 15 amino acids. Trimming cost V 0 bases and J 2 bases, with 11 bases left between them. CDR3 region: CASSQDWQKTYEQYF. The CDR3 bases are TGCGCCAGCAGCCAAGATTGGCAGAAAACCTACGAGCAGTACTTC.

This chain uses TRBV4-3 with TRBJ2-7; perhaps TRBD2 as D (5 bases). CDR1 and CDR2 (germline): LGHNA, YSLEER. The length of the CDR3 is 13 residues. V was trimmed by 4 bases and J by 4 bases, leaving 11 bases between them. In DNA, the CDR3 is TGCGCCAGCAGCCCGATACTAGGTTACGAGCAGTACTTC. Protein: CASSPILGYEQYF.

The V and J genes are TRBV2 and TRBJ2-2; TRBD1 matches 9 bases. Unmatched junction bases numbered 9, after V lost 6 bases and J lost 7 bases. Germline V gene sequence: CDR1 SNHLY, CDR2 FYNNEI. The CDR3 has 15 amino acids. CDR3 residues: CASRDYTGGFGELFF. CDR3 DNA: TGTGCCAGCAGGGATTACACAGGGGGCTTCGGGGAGCTGTTTTTT.

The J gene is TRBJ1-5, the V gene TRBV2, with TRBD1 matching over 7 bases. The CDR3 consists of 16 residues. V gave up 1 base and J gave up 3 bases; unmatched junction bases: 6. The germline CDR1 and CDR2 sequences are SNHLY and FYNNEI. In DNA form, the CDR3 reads TGTGCCAGCAGTGAAGGAACGACAGGGATCAATCAGCCCCAGCATTTT. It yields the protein CASSEGTTGINQPQHF.

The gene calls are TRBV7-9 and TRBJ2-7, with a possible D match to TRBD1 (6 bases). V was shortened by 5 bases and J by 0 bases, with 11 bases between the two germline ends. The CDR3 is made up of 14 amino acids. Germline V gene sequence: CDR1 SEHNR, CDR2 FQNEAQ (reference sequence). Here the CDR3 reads CASSVDSYSYEQYF. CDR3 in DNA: TGTGCCAGCAGCGTGGACAGCTACTCCTACGAGCAGTACTTC.

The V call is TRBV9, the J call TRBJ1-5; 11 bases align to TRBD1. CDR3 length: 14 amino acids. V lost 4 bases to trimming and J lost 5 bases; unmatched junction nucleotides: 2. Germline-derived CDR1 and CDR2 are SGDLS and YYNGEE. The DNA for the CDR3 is TGTGCCAGCAGCACGGACAGGGGGCATCAGCCCCAGCATTTT. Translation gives CASSTDRGHQPQHF.

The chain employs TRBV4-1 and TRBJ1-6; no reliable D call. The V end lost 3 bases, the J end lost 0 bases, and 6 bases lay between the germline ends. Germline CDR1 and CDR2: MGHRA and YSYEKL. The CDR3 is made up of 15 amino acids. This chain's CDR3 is CASSHFYSYNSPLHF. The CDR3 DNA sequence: TGCGCCAGCAGCCACTTCTACTCCTATAATTCACCCCTCCACTTT.

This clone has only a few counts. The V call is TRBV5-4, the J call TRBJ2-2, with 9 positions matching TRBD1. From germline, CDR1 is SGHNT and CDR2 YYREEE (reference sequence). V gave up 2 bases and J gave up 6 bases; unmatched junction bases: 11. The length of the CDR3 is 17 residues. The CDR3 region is CASSFEGQGKAAGELFF. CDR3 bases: TGTGCCAGCAGCTTTGAGGGACAGGGAAAGGCCGCCGGGGAGCTGTTTTTT.

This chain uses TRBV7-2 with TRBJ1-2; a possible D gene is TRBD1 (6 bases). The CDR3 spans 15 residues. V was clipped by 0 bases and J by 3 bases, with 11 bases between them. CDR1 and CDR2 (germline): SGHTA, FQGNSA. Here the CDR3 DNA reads TGTGCCAGCAGCTTAGCGGCGGGGGGCCACTATGGCTACACCTTC. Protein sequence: CASSLAAGGHYGYTF. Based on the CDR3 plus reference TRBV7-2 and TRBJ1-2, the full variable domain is GAGVSQSPSNKVTEKGKDVELRCDPISGHTALYWYRQSLGQGLEFLIYFQGNSAPDKSGLPSDRFSAERTGGSVSTLTIQRTQQEDSAVYLCASSLAAGGHYGYTFGSGTRLTVV.

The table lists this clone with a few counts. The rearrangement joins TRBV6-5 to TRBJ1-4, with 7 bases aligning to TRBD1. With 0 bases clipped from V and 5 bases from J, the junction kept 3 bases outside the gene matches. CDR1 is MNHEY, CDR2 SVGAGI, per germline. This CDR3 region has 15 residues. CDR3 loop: CASSYSTGKNEKLFF. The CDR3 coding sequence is TGTGCCAGCAGTTACTCGACAGGGAAGAATGAAAAACTGTTTTTT.

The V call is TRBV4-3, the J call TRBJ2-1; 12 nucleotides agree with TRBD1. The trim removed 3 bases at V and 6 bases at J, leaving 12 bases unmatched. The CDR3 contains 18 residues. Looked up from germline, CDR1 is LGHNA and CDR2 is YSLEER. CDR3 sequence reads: CASSHKIAGTGGFNEQFF. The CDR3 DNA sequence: TGCGCCAGCAGCCACAAGATAGCGGGGACAGGGGGCTTCAATGAGCAGTTCTTC.

The CDR3: CASRRGEWQYF. The CDR3 coding sequence is TGTGCCAGCCGCAGGGGTGAGTGGCAGTACTTC. J is TRBJ2-7 and V is TRBV6-5; a weak D match, TRBD1 (6 bases). Germline V lookup: CDR1 MNHEY, CDR2 SVGAGI. The CDR3 runs 11 residues. Trimming shortened V by 8 bases and J by 9 bases, and 14 bases separated the two germline ends.

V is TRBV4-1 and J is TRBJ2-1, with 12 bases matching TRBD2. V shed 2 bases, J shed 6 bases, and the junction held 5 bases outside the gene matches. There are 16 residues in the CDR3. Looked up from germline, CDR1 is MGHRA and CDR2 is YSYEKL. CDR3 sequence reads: CASSQSASGGANEQFF. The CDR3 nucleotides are TGCGCCAGCAGCCAATCGGCTAGCGGGGGGGCCAATGAGCAGTTCTTC.

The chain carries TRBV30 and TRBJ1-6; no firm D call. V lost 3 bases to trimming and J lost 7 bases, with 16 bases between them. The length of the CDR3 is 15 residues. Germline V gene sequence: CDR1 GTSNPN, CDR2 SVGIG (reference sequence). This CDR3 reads CAWRSPGESNSPLHF. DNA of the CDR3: TGTGCCTGGAGGTCCCCCGGGGAATCAAATTCACCCCTCCACTTT.

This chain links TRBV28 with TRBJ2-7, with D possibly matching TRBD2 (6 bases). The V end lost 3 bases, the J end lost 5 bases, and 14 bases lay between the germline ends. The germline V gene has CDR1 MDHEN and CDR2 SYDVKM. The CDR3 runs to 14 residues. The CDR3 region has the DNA TGTGCCAGCAGTTTGATTGGAGGGCGAGACGAGCAGTACTTC. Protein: CASSLIGGRDEQYF.

CDR3 sequence reads: CASSPSWHRLYGYTF. CDR3 DNA sequence: TGTGCCAGCAGTCCCTCGTGGCACCGACTATATGGCTACACCTTC. V and J are TRBV27 and TRBJ1-2; D is ambiguous. Germline V gives CDR1 MNHEY, CDR2 SMNVEV (reference sequence). The V end was cut by 5 bases, the J end by 5 bases, with 18 bases between. The CDR3 length is 15 residues.

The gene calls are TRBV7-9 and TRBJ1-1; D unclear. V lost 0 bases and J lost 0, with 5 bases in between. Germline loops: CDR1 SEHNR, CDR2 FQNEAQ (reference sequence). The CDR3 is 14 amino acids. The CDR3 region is CASSLAVVNTEAFF. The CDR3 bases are TGTGCCAGCAGCTTAGCCGTAGTGAACACTGAAGCTTTCTTT.

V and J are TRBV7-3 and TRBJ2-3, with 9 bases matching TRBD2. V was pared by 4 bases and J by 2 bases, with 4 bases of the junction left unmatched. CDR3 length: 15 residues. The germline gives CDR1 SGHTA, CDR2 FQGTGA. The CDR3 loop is CASSSRGGFTDTQYF. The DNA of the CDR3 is TGTGCCAGCAGCTCGCGGGGGGGGTTCACAGATACGCAGTATTTT. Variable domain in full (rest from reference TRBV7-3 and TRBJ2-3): GAGVSQTPSNKVTEKGKYVELRCDPISGHTALYWYRQSLGQGPEFLIYFQGTGAADDSGLPNDRFFAVRPEGSVSTLKIQRTERGDSAVYLCASSSRGGFTDTQYFGPGTRLTVL.